The 21 T cell receptor beta chains listed next were all sequenced from one sample in a study of neurological immune-mediated disorders (dated by TCRdb to the late 2010s). According to the study, the label for this sample's time point signals: longitudinal time-point 2. The protocol used for the library was 5' RACE. These reads were obtained on an Illumina HiSeq 2500. TCRdb reran the public reads through fastp at Q25 and MiXCR, keeping productive beta chains. Each CDR3 protein appears once, grouped with its most common genes and DNA. The sample has about 80,000 distinct CDR3 sequences on record, around 6% of them singletons. Over 7% of the sample rests with the top ten. Material: PBMCs. The receptor source for this set is a woman aged 55-69 years with multiple sclerosis.

This clonotype has ten or more counts. The chain employs TRBV29-1 and TRBJ2-5; unclear D gene. Trimming cost V 3 bases and J 4 bases, with 9 bases left between them. The germline gives CDR1 SQVTM, CDR2 ANQGSEA. The CDR3 contains 12 residues. The CDR3 region has the DNA TGCAGCGTTGACCGTGCCGGAGAGACCCAGTACTTC. Its translation is CSVDRAGETQYF. Looking up the rest from reference TRBV29-1 and TRBJ2-5 gives the full variable domain: SAVISQKPSRDICQRGTSLTIQCQVDSQVTMMFWYRQQPGQSLTLIATANQGSEATYESGFVIDKFPISRPNLTFSTLTVSNMSPEDSSIYLCSVDRAGETQYFGPGTRLLVL.

This clonotype was observed at least ten times. V and J are TRBV5-1 and TRBJ2-5; 9 nucleotides agree with TRBD1. Germline V CDR1 and CDR2: SGHRS, YFSETQ. V lost 5 bases to trimming and J lost 3 bases; unmatched junction nucleotides: 5. This CDR3 region has 14 residues. Here the CDR3 reads CASRRRDREETQYF. The CDR3 nucleotides are TGCGCCAGCAGACGCCGGGACAGGGAAGAGACCCAGTACTTC.

This clonotype was counted ten times or more. CDR3 nucleotide sequence: TGCGCCAGCAGCCCCGGGGGGGCTGACTATGGCTACACCTTC. Amino acid sequence: CASSPGGADYGYTF. J is TRBJ1-2 and V is TRBV5-1, with a weak D call TRBD1 (6 bases). V lost 4 bases to trimming and J lost 3 bases, with 13 bases between them. The CDR3 is 14 residues long. Germline CDR1 is SGHRS and CDR2 is YFSETQ. Filled out from reference TRBV5-1 and TRBJ1-2, the complete variable domain reads KAGVTQTPRYLIKTRGQQVTLSCSPISGHRSVSWYQQTPGQGLQFLFEYFSETQRNKGNFPGRFSGRQFSNSRSEMNVSTLELGDSALYLCASSPGGADYGYTFGSGTRLTVV.

This clonotype came up many times. CDR3: CASSVIGNTGAGEKLFF. CDR3 sequence (DNA): TGTGCCAGCAGCGTAATCGGAAATACAGGGGCGGGTGAAAAACTGTTTTTT. The rearrangement uses TRBV9 and TRBJ1-4; TRBD1 matches 7 bases. V trimming: 1 base; J trimming: 7 bases; junction bases outside the gene matches: 13. CDR3 length: 17 residues. CDR1 is SGDLS, CDR2 YYNGEE, per germline.

V gene TRBV6-5 combines with J gene TRBJ2-7; 7 bases align to TRBD1. Germline V CDR1 and CDR2: MNHEY, SVGAGI. The CDR3 consists of 14 residues. V was pared by 6 bases and J by 2 bases, with 7 bases of the junction left unmatched. The CDR3 protein is CASRETTGPYEQYF. CDR3 in DNA: TGTGCCAGCAGAGAAACGACAGGGCCCTACGAGCAGTACTTC.

V usage is TRBV11-1 and J usage is TRBJ1-2; tentatively, D is TRBD1 (5 bases). V lost 5 bases to trimming and J lost 4 bases, with 17 bases between them. This CDR3 region has 15 residues. The germline CDR1 and CDR2 sequences are SGHAT and FQDESV (reference sequence). As DNA, the CDR3 is TGTGCCAGCAGCGAGTCGGGACGGCAGATCTATGGCTACACCTTC. Residues: CASSESGRQIYGYTF.

The chain recombines TRBV5-1 with TRBJ2-2, with D perhaps matching TRBD2 (6 bases). The CDR3 runs to 16 residues. Germline V gene sequence: CDR1 SGHRS, CDR2 YFSETQ. The V gene lost 4 bases and the J gene lost 3 bases, with 16 bases spanning the gap. The CDR3 here is CASSGVGGADTGELFF. The DNA of the CDR3 is TGCGCCAGCAGCGGGGTCGGCGGGGCGGACACCGGGGAGCTGTTTTTT. The full variable domain, its missing parts supplied by reference TRBV5-1 and TRBJ2-2, is KAGVTQTPRYLIKTRGQQVTLSCSPISGHRSVSWYQQTPGQGLQFLFEYFSETQRNKGNFPGRFSGRQFSNSRSEMNVSTLELGDSALYLCASSGVGGADTGELFFGEGSRLTVL.

Points on this clonotype: This may be a read error, as it is one base from a much larger clone. The CDR3 DNA reads TGTTCCAGCAGCCCTTACACGTCCACAGATACGCAGTATTTT. Translating it yields CSSSPYTSTDTQYF. V is TRBV14 and J is TRBJ2-3; D is unresolved. Germline V gene data show CDR1 as SGHDN and CDR2 as FVKESK. The CDR3 spans 14 residues.

This chain links TRBV29-1 with TRBJ2-7, with D tentatively TRBD1 (5 bases). Germline-derived CDR1 and CDR2 are SQVTM and ANQGSEA. The CDR3 contains 13 residues. V lost 1 base and J 3 bases, leaving 10 bases between the germline ends. DNA for the CDR3: TGCAGCGTTGAAGGGGGCGGTGGCTACGAGCAGTACTTC. As protein: CSVEGGGGYEQYF.

In this sample, this clonotype turned up many times. This chain links TRBV28 with TRBJ2-7; no firm D call. Germline CDR1 and CDR2: MDHEN and SYDVKM. There are 14 residues in the CDR3. V was cut by 4 bases and J by 2 bases, with 12 bases left in between. As DNA, the CDR3 is TGTGCCAGCAGTTCGCCCCCGGCAGCCTACGAGCAGTACTTC. This gives the protein CASSSPPAAYEQYF.

This clonotype was seen only a few times. The chain couples TRBV2 to TRBJ1-1, with TRBD1 matching over 8 bases. This CDR3 spans 15 amino acids. CDR1 SNHLY and CDR2 FYNNEI come from the germline V gene. The V gene end was trimmed by 11 bases and the J gene end by 4 bases; junction bases not matched to a gene: 15. The CDR3 sequence: CARQETGARGTEAFF. The CDR3 coding sequence is TGTGCCCGCCAAGAGACAGGGGCGCGGGGCACTGAAGCTTTCTTT.

This clonotype was picked up many times. The chain joins TRBV20-1 to TRBJ1-6; TRBD1 matches 8 bases. Germline V gives CDR1 DFQATT, CDR2 SNEGSKA (reference sequence). The CDR3 is 15 residues long. Trimming removed 3 bases from V and 5 bases from J; junction bases left unmatched: 6. The CDR3 DNA is TGCAGTGCTAGGGTTCCGGACAGGGATAATTCACCCCTCCACTTT. Amino acids: CSARVPDRDNSPLHF.

This clonotype was observed at least ten times. The rearrangement links TRBV20-1 to TRBJ1-5; TRBD1 is a possible D gene (5 bases). V was pared by 1 base and J by 6 bases, with 16 bases between. CDR1 DFQATT and CDR2 SNEGSKA come from the germline V gene (reference sequence). The CDR3 sequence is 15 residues long. CDR3 coding DNA: TGCAGTGCTAGAGTTGCCAATCAGGGTTCTCAGCCCCAGCATTTT. Translating gives CSARVANQGSQPQHF.

This clonotype was counted at least ten times. The chain has TRBV28 and TRBJ2-1, with 9 positions matching TRBD2. CDR3 size: 17 residues. J was trimmed by 6 bases and V by 5 bases; bases with no gene match: 14. The germline V gene encodes CDR1 MDHEN and CDR2 SYDVKM. The DNA for the CDR3 is TGTGCCAGCAGTGACGACGGTGGGGCGGGGGGGACCAATGAGCAGTTCTTC. As protein: CASSDDGGAGGTNEQFF.

The table lists this clonotype with many counts. CDR3 sequence reads: CASSARQGGTEAFF. The CDR3 DNA reads as TGTGCCAGCAGCGCTCGACAGGGGGGTACTGAAGCTTTCTTT. The chain uses TRBV12-3 or TRBV12-4 and TRBJ1-1; 9 nucleotides align to TRBD1. V gave up 6 bases and J gave up 5 bases; unmatched junction bases: 7. The CDR3 has 14 amino acids.

The chain recombines TRBV18 with TRBJ2-7; D is unresolved. Germline V gene lookup returns CDR1 KGHSH and CDR2 LQKENI. The CDR3 is 14 residues long. V gave up 0 bases and J gave up 1 base, with 7 bases separating them. DNA for the CDR3: TGTGCCAGCTCACCACCAGCCGGGTCCTACGAGCAGTACTTC. Encoded protein: CASSPPAGSYEQYF.

At least ten counts were recorded for this clonotype. The chain combines TRBV5-5 with TRBJ1-2; TRBD1 agrees at 7 bases. Trimming removed 0 bases from V and 7 bases from J; junction bases left unmatched: 3. This CDR3 contains 13 residues. Germline CDR1 is SGHKS and CDR2 is YYEKEE (reference sequence). The CDR3 loop reads CASSLEGAGGYTF. CDR3 DNA: TGTGCCAGCAGCTTGGAGGGGGCGGGTGGCTACACCTTC.

This clonotype was seen at least ten times. The rearrangement links TRBV7-9 to TRBJ1-4, with unresolved D. Germline V CDR1 and CDR2: SEHNR, FQNEAQ (reference sequence). The length of the CDR3 is 12 residues. V was cut by 2 bases and J by 7 bases, with 5 bases left in between. The CDR3 spells CASSLNAEKLFF. The DNA of the CDR3 is TGTGCCAGCAGCTTAAACGCTGAAAAACTGTTTTTT.

Many counts were recorded for this clonotype. This sequence joins TRBV7-2 and TRBJ2-1; possible D gene TRBD2, 6 bases. V lost 1 base and J 7 bases, leaving 20 bases between the germline ends. This CDR3 has 17 amino acids. Germline-derived CDR1 and CDR2 are SGHTA and FQGNSA. Written as DNA, the CDR3 is TGTGCCAGCAGCTTAGGCGGGGTGGGGACCTTTGCTAATGAGCAGTTCTTC. This encodes CASSLGGVGTFANEQFF. The variable domain in full, completed from reference TRBV7-2 and TRBJ2-1, reads GAGVSQSPSNKVTEKGKDVELRCDPISGHTALYWYRQSLGQGLEFLIYFQGNSAPDKSGLPSDRFSAERTGGSVSTLTIQRTQQEDSAVYLCASSLGGVGTFANEQFFGPGTRLTVL.

This clonotype has at least ten counts. The V call is TRBV15, the J call TRBJ1-5, with unresolved D. Trimming shortened V by 6 bases and J by 3 bases, and 15 bases separated the two germline ends. The CDR3 contains 15 residues. The germline gives CDR1 LNHNV, CDR2 YYDKDF (reference sequence). For the CDR3, the DNA is TGTGCCACCAGTGGAGGGCGCTTGGCCAATCAGCCCCAGCATTTT. This gives the protein CATSGGRLANQPQHF.

This clonotype was counted many times. V gene TRBV5-1 combines with J gene TRBJ2-5; a weak D match, TRBD2 (5 bases). V shed 0 bases and J shed 2 bases, with 8 bases lying between them. The CDR3 runs 14 residues. CDR1 is SGHRS and CDR2 is YFSETQ in the germline V gene. This CDR3 is CASSLVPGQETQYF. The CDR3 coding sequence is TGCGCCAGCAGCTTGGTACCGGGGCAAGAGACCCAGTACTTC. The full variable domain, completed using reference TRBV5-1 and TRBJ2-5, is KAGVTQTPRYLIKTRGQQVTLSCSPISGHRSVSWYQQTPGQGLQFLFEYFSETQRNKGNFPGRFSGRQFSNSRSEMNVSTLELGDSALYLCASSLVPGQETQYFGPGTRLLVL.